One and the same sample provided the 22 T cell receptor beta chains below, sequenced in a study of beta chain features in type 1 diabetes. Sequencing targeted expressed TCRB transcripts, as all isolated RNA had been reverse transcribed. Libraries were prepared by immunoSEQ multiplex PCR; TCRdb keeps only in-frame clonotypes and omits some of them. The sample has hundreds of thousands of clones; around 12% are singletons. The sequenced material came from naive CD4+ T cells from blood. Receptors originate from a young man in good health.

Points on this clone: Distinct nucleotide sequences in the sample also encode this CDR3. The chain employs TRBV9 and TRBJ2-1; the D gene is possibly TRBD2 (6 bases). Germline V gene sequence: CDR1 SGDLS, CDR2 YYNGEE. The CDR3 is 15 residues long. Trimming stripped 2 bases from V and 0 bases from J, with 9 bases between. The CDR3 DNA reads TGTGCCAGCAGCGTCGCCGGGGGCTCCTACAATGAGCAGTTCTTC. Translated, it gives CASSVAGGSYNEQFF.

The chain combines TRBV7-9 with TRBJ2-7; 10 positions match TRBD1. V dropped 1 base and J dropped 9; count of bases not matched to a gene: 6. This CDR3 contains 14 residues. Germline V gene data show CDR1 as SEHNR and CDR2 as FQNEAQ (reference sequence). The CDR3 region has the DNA TGTGCCAGCAGCTTAGAGACTGGGACAGGGGTGCAGTACTTC. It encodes CASSLETGTGVQYF.

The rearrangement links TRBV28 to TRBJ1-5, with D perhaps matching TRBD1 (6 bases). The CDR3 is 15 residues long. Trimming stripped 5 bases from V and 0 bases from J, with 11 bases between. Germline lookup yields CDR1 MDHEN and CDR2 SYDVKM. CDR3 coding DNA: TGTGCCAGCAGTCGACGGACAGTTAGCAATCAGCCCCAGCATTTT. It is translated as CASSRRTVSNQPQHF.

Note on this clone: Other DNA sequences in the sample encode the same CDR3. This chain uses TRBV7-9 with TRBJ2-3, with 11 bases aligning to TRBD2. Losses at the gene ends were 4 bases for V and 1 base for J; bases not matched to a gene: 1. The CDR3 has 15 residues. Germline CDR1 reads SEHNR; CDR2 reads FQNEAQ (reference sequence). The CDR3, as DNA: TGTGCCAGCAGCTCGACTAGCGGGGGCACAGATACGCAGTATTTT. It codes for CASSSTSGGTDTQYF.

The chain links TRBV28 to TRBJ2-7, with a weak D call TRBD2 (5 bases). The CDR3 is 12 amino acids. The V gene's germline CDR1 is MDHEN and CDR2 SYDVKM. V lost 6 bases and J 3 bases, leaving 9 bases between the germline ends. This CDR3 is CASSRGYYEQYF. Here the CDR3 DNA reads TGTGCCAGCAGCAGAGGGTACTACGAGCAGTACTTC.

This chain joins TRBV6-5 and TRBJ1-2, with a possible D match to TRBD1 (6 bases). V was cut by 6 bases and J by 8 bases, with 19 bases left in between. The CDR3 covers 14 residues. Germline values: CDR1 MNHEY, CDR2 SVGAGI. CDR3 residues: CASRSLAGAGGYTF. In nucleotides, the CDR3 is TGTGCCAGCAGAAGTCTTGCGGGGGCGGGCGGCTACACCTTC.

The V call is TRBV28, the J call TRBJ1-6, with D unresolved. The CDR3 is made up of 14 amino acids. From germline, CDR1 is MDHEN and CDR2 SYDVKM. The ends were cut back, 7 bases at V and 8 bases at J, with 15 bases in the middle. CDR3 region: CASIRGGSDSPLHF. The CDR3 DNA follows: TGTGCCAGCATACGAGGAGGGTCCGATTCACCCCTCCACTTT.

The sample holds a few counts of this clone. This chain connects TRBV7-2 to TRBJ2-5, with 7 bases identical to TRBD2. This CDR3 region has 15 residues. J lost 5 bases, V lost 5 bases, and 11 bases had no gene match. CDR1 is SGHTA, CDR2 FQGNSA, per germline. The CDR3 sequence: CASSPWTFGGETQYF. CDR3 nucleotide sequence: TGTGCCAGCAGCCCCTGGACCTTCGGGGGGGAGACCCAGTACTTC.

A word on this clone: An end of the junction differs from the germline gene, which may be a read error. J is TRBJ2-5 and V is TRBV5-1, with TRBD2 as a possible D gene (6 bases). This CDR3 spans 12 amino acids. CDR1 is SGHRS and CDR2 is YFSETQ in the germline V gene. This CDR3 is CASSLGRRDWDF. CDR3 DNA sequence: TGCGCCAGCAGCTTGGGTCGCCGGGACTGGGACTTC.

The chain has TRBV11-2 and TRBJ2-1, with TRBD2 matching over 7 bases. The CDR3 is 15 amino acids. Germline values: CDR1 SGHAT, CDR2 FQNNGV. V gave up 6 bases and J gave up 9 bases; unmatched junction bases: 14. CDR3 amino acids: CASRLAGVIEGEQFF. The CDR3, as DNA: TGTGCCAGCAGATTGGCGGGAGTCATCGAAGGTGAGCAGTTCTTC.

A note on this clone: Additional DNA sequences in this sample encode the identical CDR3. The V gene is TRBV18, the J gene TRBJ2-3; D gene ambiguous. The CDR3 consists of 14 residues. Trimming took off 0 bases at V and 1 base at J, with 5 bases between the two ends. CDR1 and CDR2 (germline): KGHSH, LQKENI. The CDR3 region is CASSPPSGTDTQYF. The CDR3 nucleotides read TGTGCCAGCTCACCACCGAGCGGCACAGATACGCAGTATTTT.

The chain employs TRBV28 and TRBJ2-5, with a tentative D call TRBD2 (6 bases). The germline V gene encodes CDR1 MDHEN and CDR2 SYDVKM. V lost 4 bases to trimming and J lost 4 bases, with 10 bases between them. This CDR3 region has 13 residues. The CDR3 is CASSSGGVETQYF. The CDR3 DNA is TGTGCCAGCAGTTCCGGGGGAGTAGAGACCCAGTACTTC. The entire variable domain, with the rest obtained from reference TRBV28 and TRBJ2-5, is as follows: DVKVTQSSRYLVKRTGEKVFLECVQDMDHENMFWYRQDPGLGLRLIYFSYDVKMKEKGDIPEGYSVSREKKERFSLILESASTNQTSMYLCASSSGGVETQYFGPGTRLLVL.

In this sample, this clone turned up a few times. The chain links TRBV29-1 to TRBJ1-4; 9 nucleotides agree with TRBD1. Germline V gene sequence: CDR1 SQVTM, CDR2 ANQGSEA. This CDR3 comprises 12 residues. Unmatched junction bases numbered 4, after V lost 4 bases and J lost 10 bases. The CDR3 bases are TGCAGCGTTGGGGACAGGGAGGGAAAACTGTTTTTT. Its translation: CSVGDREGKLFF.

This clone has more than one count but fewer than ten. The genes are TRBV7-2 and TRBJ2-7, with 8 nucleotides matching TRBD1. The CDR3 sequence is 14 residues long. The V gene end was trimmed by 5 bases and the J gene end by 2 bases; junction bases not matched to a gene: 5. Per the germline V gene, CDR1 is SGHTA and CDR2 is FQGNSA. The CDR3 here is CASSLGTGTYEQYF. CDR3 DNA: TGTGCCAGCAGCCTCGGGACAGGTACCTACGAGCAGTACTTC. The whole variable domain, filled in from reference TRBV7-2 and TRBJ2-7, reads GAGVSQSPSNKVTEKGKDVELRCDPISGHTALYWYRQSLGQGLEFLIYFQGNSAPDKSGLPSDRFSAERTGGSVSTLTIQRTQQEDSAVYLCASSLGTGTYEQYFGPGTRLTVT.

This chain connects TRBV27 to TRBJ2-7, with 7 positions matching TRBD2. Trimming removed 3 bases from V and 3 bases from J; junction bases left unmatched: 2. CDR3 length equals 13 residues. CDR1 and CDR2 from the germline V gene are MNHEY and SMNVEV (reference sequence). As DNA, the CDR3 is TGTGCCAGCAGTTTTTCTAGCGGCTACGAGCAGTACTTC. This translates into CASSFSSGYEQYF.

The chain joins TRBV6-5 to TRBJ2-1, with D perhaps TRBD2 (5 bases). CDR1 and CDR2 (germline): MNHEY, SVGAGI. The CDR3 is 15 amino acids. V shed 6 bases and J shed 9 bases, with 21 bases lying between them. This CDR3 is CASSPRRTGVTEQFF. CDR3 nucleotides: TGTGCCAGCAGCCCTCGGCGGACTGGGGTCACTGAGCAGTTCTTC.

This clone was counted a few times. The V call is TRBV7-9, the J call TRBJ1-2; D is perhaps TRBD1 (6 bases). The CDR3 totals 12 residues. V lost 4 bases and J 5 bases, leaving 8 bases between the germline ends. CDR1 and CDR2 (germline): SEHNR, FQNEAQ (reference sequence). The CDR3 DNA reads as TGTGCCAGCAGCTCGGACAGTTATGGCTACACCTTC. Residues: CASSSDSYGYTF.

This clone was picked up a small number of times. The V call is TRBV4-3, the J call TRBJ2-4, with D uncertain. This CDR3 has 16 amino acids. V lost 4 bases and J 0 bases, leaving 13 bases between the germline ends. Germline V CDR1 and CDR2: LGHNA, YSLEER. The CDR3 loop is CASSLQVSLAKNIQYF. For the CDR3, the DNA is TGCGCCAGCAGCCTCCAGGTGTCTCTAGCCAAAAACATTCAGTACTTC.

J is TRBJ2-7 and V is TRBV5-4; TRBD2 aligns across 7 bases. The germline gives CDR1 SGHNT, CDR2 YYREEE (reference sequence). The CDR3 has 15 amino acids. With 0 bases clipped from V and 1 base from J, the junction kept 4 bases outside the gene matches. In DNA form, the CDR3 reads TGTGCCAGCAGCTTGGGTCGGGGACTATCCTACGAGCAGTACTTC. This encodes CASSLGRGLSYEQYF.

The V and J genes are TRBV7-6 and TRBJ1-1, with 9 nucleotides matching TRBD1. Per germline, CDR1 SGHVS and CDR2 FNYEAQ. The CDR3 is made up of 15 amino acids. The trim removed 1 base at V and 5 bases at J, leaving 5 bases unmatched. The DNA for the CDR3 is TGTGCCAGCAGCTTAGGAGGACAGGGGCTAACTGAAGCTTTCTTT. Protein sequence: CASSLGGQGLTEAFF.

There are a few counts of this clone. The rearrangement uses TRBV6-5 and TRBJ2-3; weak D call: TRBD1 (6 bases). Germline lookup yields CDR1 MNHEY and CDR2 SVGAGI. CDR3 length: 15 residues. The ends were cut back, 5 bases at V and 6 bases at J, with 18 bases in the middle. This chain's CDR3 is CASSGNDRRRDTQYF. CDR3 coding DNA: TGTGCCAGCAGTGGCAATGACAGGCGGCGGGATACGCAGTATTTT.

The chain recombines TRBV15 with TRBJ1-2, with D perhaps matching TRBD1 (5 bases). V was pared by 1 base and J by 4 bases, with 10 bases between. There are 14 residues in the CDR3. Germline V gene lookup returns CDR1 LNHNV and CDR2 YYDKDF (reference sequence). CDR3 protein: CATSRVAGGYGYTF. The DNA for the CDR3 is TGTGCCACCAGCAGAGTAGCGGGGGGCTATGGCTACACCTTC. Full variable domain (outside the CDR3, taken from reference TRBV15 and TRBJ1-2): DAMVIQNPRYQVTQFGKPVTLSCSQTLNHNVMYWYQQKSSQAPKLLFHYYDKDFNNEADTPDNFQSRRPNTSFCFLDIRSPGLGDTAMYLCATSRVAGGYGYTFGSGTRLTVV.